This is a list of T cell receptor beta chains from one sample in a study of blood T cell repertoires in COVID-19. Produced via immunoSEQ multiplex PCR; TCRdb's table is partial and in-frame only. This repertoire shows more than 150,000 clones, about 88% found once; its top ten account for more than 0.75%. Sequenced input: peripheral blood. These receptors came from a man younger than 35 with acute or convalescent COVID-19. The CDR3 runs from the conserved cysteine through the conserved F or W. D genes are given only for firm matches. Not all rows give a size; the values are once, few, many and, for expanded clones, a class.

J	V	size	D	CDR3	DNA
TRBJ1-4	TRBV5-1	-	TRBD1	CASSSSGTVTNEKLFF	TGCGCCAGCAGCTCCTCCGGGACAGTTACTAATGAAAAACTGTTTTTT
TRBJ2-7	TRBV30	-	TRBD2	CAWSVRGSGGYEQYF	TGTGCCTGGAGTGTACGAGGTAGCGGGGGCTACGAGCAGTACTTC
TRBJ1-5	TRBV28	once	TRBD1	CASSMNTGGQHF	TGTGCCAGCAGCATGAACACAGGGGGCCAGCATTTT
TRBJ1-6	TRBV7-3	once	TRBD1	CASSLLQGAGNSPLHF	TGTGCCAGCAGCTTACTACAGGGGGCGGGTAATTCACCCCTCCACTTT
TRBJ2-3	TRBV28	few	TRBD2	CASRTPKGPSGGTTDTQYF	TGTGCCAGCCGAACGCCAAAGGGGCCTAGCGGGGGAACCACAGATACGCAGTATTTT
TRBJ2-3	TRBV18	-	-	CASSPGQTSTDTQYF	TGTGCCAGCTCACCAGGACAGACAAGCACAGATACGCAGTATTTT
TRBJ2-3	TRBV7-2	-	TRBD1	CASSRDRGPPDTQYF	TGTGCCAGCAGCCGCGACAGGGGGCCCCCAGATACGCAGTATTTT
TRBJ1-1	TRBV12-3/TRBV12-4	once	-	CASSFGRNTEAFF	TGTGCCAGCAGTTTCGGTAGAAACACTGAAGCTTTCTTT
TRBJ2-5	TRBV5-4	once	TRBD2	CASSLATSGGHQETQYF	TGTGCCAGCAGCTTGGCGACTAGCGGGGGGCACCAAGAGACCCAGTACTTC
TRBJ2-7	TRBV29-1	-	-	CSVMRDSSYEQYF	TGCAGCGTCATGCGGGACAGCTCCTACGAGCAGTACTTC
TRBJ2-5	TRBV7-8	-	TRBD2	CASSLGTTSGYLRETQYF	TGTGCCAGCAGCTTAGGGACGACTAGCGGATACTTAAGGGAGACCCAGTACTTC
TRBJ1-3	TRBV21-1	-	-	CASSKGGSGNTIYF	TGTGCCAGCAGCAAAGGAGGGTCTGGAAACACCATATATTTT
TRBJ1-1	TRBV9	-	-	CASSPRQGNTEAFF	TGTGCCAGCAGCCCCCGGCAGGGAAACACTGAAGCTTTCTTT
TRBJ1-6	TRBV6-9	-	TRBD1	CASSYADREYNSPLHF	TGTGCCAGCAGTTATGCGGACAGGGAGTATAATTCACCCCTCCACTTT
TRBJ1-5	TRBV19	-	-	CASSIQGLGQPQHF	TGTGCCAGTAGTATACAGGGTCTTGGCCAGCCCCAGCATTTT
TRBJ1-5	TRBV5-7	-	-	CASSLGNGSSNQPQHF	TGTGCCAGCAGCTTGGGAAACGGGTCCAGCAATCAGCCCCAGCATTTT
TRBJ1-2	TRBV19	once	-	CASRSRLSDYGYTF	TGTGCCAGTAGGTCACGCTTATCGGACTATGGCTACACCTTC
TRBJ1-5	TRBV30	-	TRBD1	CAWSGTGGINQPQHF	TGTGCCTGGAGTGGGACAGGGGGTATCAATCAGCCCCAGCATTTT
TRBJ1-1	TRBV4-1	-	-	CASGAQSEAFF	TGCGCCAGCGGAGCCCAGTCTGAAGCTTTCTTT
TRBJ2-1	TRBV6-5	-	TRBD1	CASIPDRGTYNEQFF	TGTGCCAGCATCCCGGACAGGGGAACCTACAATGAGCAGTTCTTC
TRBJ2-3	TRBV5-8	-	-	CASRGWDGGRDTQYF	TGTGCCAGCAGGGGATGGGACGGGGGTCGGGATACGCAGTATTTT
TRBJ1-5	TRBV27	-	-	CASSLSMGGNQPQHF	TGTGCCAGCAGTTTATCCATGGGAGGGAATCAGCCCCAGCATTTT
TRBJ1-2	TRBV30	-	-	CAWSVGRNNYGYTF	TGTGCCTGGAGTGTCGGCAGGAATAACTATGGCTACACCTTC
TRBJ2-3	TRBV11-2	-	-	CASSLAGAGTDTQYF	TGTGCCAGCAGCTTGGCGGGGGCCGGCACAGATACGCAGTATTTT
TRBJ1-2	TRBV28	-	TRBD1	CASSLGQGAFIYGYTF	TGTGCCAGCAGCCTGGGACAGGGGGCGTTCATCTATGGCTACACCTTC
TRBJ1-1	TRBV6-5	-	-	CASAHRVANTEAFF	TGTGCCAGCGCGCACAGGGTGGCGAACACTGAAGCTTTCTTT
TRBJ1-1	TRBV7-8	-	-	CASSSRGLNTEAFF	TGTGCCAGCAGTTCTAGGGGTCTTAACACTGAAGCTTTCTTT
TRBJ1-1	TRBV7-9	-	-	CASSLGPGLTNTEAFF	TGTGCCAGCAGCTTAGGCCCGGGACTCACGAACACTGAAGCTTTCTTT
TRBJ1-6	TRBV12-3/TRBV12-4	-	-	CASSFSGPLHF	TGTGCCAGCAGTTTCTCCGGGCCCCTCCACTTT
TRBJ1-2	TRBV29-1	-	TRBD1	CSAYPDRPSNYGYTF	TGCAGCGCCTACCCGGACAGGCCCTCTAACTATGGCTACACCTTC
TRBJ2-7	TRBV6-5	once	TRBD1	CASSRIRDSYEQYF	TGTGCCAGCAGTAGAATCCGGGACAGCTACGAGCAGTACTTC
TRBJ2-7	TRBV7-9	-	-	CASSFDRNYEQYF	TGTGCCAGCAGCTTTGACAGGAACTACGAGCAGTACTTC
TRBJ1-3	TRBV28	-	-	CASSPDTNSGNTIYF	TGTGCCAGCAGTCCGGACACCAACTCTGGAAACACCATATATTTT
TRBJ1-2	TRBV6-1	-	-	CASSEGMFLGYGYTF	TGTGCCAGCAGTGAAGGAATGTTTCTAGGCTATGGCTACACCTTC
TRBJ2-5	TRBV5-1	-	TRBD1	CASSRTGGVVGTQYF	TGCGCCAGCAGCCGGACAGGGGGGGTTGTCGGGACCCAGTACTTC
TRBJ2-5	TRBV2	once	TRBD2	CASSEWGGETQYF	TGTGCCAGCAGTGAGTGGGGGGGGGAGACCCAGTACTTC
TRBJ1-1	TRBV6-6	-	-	CASSYSGGGTEAFF	TGTGCCAGCAGTTACTCAGGGGGGGGCACTGAAGCTTTCTTT
TRBJ2-2	TRBV18	-	-	CASSSLQGPGELFF	TGTGCCAGCTCATCGCTACAGGGTCCCGGGGAGCTGTTTTTT
TRBJ2-1	TRBV5-1	-	-	CASSLGLGGSYNEQFF	TGCGCCAGCAGCTTGGGCTTGGGGGGTTCCTACAATGAGCAGTTCTTC
TRBJ2-7	TRBV7-2	-	TRBD2	CASSLGGLAGFYEQYF	TGTGCCAGCAGCTTGGGGGGACTAGCGGGGTTCTACGAGCAGTACTTC
TRBJ1-6	TRBV14	-	TRBD1	CASSTGQTNSPLHF	TGTGCCAGCAGTACGGGACAGACTAATTCACCCCTCCACTTT
TRBJ1-6	TRBV7-2	few	-	CASSPGGAYNSPLHF	TGTGCCAGCAGCCCCGGGGGAGCCTATAATTCACCCCTCCACTTT
TRBJ1-4	TRBV2	-	-	CASTFDSSNEKLFF	TGTGCCAGCACTTTCGACAGTTCTAATGAAAAACTGTTTTTT
TRBJ1-1	TRBV7-3	-	TRBD1	CASSLQGVGTEAFF	TGTGCCAGCAGCTTACAGGGGGTAGGCACTGAAGCTTTCTTT
TRBJ1-2	TRBV11-2	-	-	CASSLEAERYGYTF	TGTGCCAGCAGCTTAGAGGCAGAACGCTATGGCTACACCTTC
TRBJ2-2	TRBV4-1	-	TRBD2	CASSLGLAGLNTGELFF	TGCGCCAGCAGCCTGGGACTAGCGGGACTAAACACCGGGGAGCTGTTTTTT
TRBJ1-3	TRBV9	-	-	CASSVAQAGPGNTIYF	TGTGCCAGCAGCGTAGCTCAAGCAGGGCCTGGAAACACCATATATTTT
TRBJ2-2	TRBV30	-	-	CAWSVSVNSPGELFF	TGTGCCTGGAGTGTATCTGTTAACAGTCCAGGGGAGCTGTTTTTT
TRBJ1-4	TRBV5-4	once	TRBD1	CASSKGTGRGEKLFF	TGTGCCAGCAGCAAGGGGACAGGGAGGGGTGAAAAACTGTTTTTT
TRBJ1-2	TRBV5-8	-	TRBD1	CASSLGRVTGDYGYTF	TGTGCCAGCAGCTTGGGTAGGGTGACAGGGGACTATGGCTACACCTTC
TRBJ2-3	TRBV3-1/TRBV3-2	-	-	CASSQEGIRADTQYF	TGTGCCAGCAGCCAAGAGGGGATCAGGGCAGATACGCAGTATTTT
TRBJ2-3	TRBV12-5	once	TRBD1	CASGLGGTDPDTQYF	TGTGCTAGTGGTTTGGGAGGGACAGACCCAGATACGCAGTATTTT
TRBJ1-3	TRBV5-8	-	-	CASSLVAGSGNTIYF	TGTGCCAGCAGCCTCGTGGCGGGGTCTGGAAACACCATATATTTT
TRBJ1-2	TRBV15	once	TRBD1	CATSRDGTGVGYTF	TGTGCCACCAGCAGAGATGGGACAGGAGTGGGCTACACCTTC
TRBJ1-1	TRBV7-6	few	-	CASSSVSSGEAFF	TGTGCCAGCAGCTCCGTCTCCTCAGGTGAAGCTTTCTTT
TRBJ2-1	TRBV2	-	TRBD1	CATDDRVDNEQFF	TGTGCCACCGACGACAGGGTAGACAATGAGCAGTTCTTC
TRBJ1-5	TRBV19	-	TRBD1	CASSPGTGGAMGQPQHF	TGTGCCAGTAGTCCTGGGACAGGGGGCGCGATGGGTCAGCCCCAGCATTTT
TRBJ2-5	TRBV11-2	-	-	CASSLGAGYQETQYF	TGTGCCAGCAGCTTAGGTGCAGGGTACCAAGAGACCCAGTACTTC
TRBJ1-1	TRBV18	-	-	CASSSGMNTEAFF	TGTGCCAGCTCGAGCGGGATGAACACTGAAGCTTTCTTT